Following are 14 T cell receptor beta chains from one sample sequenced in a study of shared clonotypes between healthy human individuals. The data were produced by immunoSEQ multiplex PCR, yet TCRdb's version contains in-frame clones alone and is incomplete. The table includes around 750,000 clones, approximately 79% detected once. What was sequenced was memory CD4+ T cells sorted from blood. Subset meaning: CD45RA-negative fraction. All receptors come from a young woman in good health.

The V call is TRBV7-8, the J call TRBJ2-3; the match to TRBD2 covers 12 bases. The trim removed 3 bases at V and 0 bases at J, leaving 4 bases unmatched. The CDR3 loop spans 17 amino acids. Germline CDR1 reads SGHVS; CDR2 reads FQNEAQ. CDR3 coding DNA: TGTGCCAGCAGCTTTACTAGCGGGAGGCTAAGCACAGATACGCAGTATTTT. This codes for CASSFTSGRLSTDTQYF.

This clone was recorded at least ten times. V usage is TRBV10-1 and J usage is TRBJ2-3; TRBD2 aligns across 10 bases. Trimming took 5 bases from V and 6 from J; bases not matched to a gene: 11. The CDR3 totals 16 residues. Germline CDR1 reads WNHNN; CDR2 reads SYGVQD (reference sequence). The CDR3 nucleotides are TGCGCCAGCAGTAGAAGCGGGAGGGGGGATGCGGATACGCAGTATTTT. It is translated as CASSRSGRGDADTQYF.

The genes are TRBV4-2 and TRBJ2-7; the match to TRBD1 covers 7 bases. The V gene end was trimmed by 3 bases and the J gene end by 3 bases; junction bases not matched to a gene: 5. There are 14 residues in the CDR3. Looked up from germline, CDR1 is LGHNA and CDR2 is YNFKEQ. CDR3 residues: CASSHRQGSYEQYF. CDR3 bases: TGTGCCAGCAGCCATCGACAGGGTAGCTACGAGCAGTACTTC.

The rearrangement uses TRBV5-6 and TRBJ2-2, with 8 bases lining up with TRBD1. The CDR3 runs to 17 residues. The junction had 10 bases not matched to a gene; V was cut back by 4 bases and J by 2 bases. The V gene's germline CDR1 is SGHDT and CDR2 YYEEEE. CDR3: CASSRTRGQVNTGELFF. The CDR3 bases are TGTGCCAGCAGCCGAACCAGGGGGCAAGTCAACACCGGGGAGCTGTTTTTT.

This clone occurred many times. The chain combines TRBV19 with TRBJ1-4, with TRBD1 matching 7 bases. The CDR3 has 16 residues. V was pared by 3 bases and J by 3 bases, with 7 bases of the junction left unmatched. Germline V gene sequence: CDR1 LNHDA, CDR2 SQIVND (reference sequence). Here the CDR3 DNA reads TGTGCCAGTAGTATGGGCAGGGGGTTCCCTAATGAAAAACTGTTTTTT. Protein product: CASSMGRGFPNEKLFF.

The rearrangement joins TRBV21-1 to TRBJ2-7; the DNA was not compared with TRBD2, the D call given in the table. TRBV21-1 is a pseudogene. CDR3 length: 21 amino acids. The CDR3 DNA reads TGTGCCAGCAGCAAAGGTACGGCAGTCAAGACTAGCGGAGCCGGGTATCGGGAGCAGTACTTC. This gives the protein CASSKGTAVKTSGAGYREQYF.

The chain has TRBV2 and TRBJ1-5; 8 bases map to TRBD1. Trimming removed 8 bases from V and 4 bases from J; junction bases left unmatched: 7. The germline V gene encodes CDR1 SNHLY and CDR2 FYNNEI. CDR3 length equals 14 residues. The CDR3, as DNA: TGTGCCAGCCTTCCAGGGACAGGTAATCAGCCCCAGCATTTT. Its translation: CASLPGTGNQPQHF.

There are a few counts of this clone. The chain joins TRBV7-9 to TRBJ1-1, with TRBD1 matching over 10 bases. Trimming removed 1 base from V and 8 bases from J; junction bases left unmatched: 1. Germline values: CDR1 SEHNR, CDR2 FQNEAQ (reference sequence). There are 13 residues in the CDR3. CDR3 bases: TGTGCCAGCAGCTTAGGGGGACAGGGGGAAGCTTTCTTT. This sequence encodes CASSLGGQGEAFF.

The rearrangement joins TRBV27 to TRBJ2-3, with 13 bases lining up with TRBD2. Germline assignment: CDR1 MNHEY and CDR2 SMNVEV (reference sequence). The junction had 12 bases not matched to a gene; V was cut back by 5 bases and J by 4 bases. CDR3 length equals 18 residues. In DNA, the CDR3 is TGTGCCAGCAGTCCCAATCTTGGGACTAGCGGGACCGCAGATACGCAGTATTTT. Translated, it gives CASSPNLGTSGTADTQYF.

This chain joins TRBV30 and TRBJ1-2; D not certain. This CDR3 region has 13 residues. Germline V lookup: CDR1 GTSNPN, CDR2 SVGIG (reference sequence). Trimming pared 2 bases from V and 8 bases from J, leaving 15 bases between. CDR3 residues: CAWSNVGRLGYTF. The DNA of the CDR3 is TGTGCCTGGAGTAATGTGGGCCGCCTGGGCTACACCTTC.

Here the CDR3 reads CASSQVGGDGEKLFF. CDR3 in DNA: TGTGCCAGCAGCCAAGTTGGAGGGGACGGCGAAAAACTGTTTTTT. This chain links TRBV4-2 with TRBJ1-4, with D tentatively TRBD1 (5 bases). Trimming left V 1 base short and J 8 bases short, with 14 bases between. Germline assignment: CDR1 LGHNA and CDR2 YNFKEQ. The CDR3 contains 15 residues.

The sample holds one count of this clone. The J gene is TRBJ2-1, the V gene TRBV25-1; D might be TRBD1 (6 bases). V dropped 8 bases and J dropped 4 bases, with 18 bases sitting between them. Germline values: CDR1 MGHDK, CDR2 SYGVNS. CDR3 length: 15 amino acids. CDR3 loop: CASATINRAYNEQFF. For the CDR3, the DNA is TGTGCCAGCGCAACGATAAACAGGGCATACAATGAGCAGTTCTTC.

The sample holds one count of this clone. The CDR3 sequence: CASSDQRTENEKLFF. CDR3 coding DNA: TGTGCCAGCAGCGATCAGCGGACCGAGAATGAAAAACTGTTTTTT. This chain links TRBV5-4 with TRBJ1-4; the D is unclear. V dropped 4 bases and J dropped 5 bases, with 15 bases sitting between them. The CDR3 consists of 15 residues. The germline CDR1 and CDR2 sequences are SGHNT and YYREEE (reference sequence).

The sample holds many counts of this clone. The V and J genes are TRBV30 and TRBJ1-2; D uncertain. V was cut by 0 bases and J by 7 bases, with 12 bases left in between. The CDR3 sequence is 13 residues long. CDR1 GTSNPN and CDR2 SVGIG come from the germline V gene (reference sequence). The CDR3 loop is CAWSVNRAAGYTF. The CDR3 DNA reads TGTGCCTGGAGTGTAAATCGGGCGGCTGGCTACACCTTC.